This record covers a single T cell receptor beta chain. It lacks a known antigen. Base-call qualities are not available, and no considerably larger clone is one nucleotide away. The data derive from a study of blood T cell repertoires in COVID-19 (dated by TCRdb to 2020 to 2021). In terms of the full investigation: The collaborator samples originated in the United States, Italy and Spain and spanned the acute and convalescent phases of COVID-19. The prospective study material was composed of cDNA or gDNA derived from T cells, B-cell-depleted T cells, or PBMCs. Deeply sampled blood TCRbeta repertoires from subjects exposed to, actively infected with, or recovered from COVID-19 were included in the dataset. A freely available public database, intended as a resource for researchers studying the immune response to SARS-CoV-2, is where the repertoires were released. The samples were drawn from the first 160 participants of the ongoing ImmuneRACE study and from over 950 subjects provided by 6 global collaborators. The sample metadata nearly always contained a de-identified subject ID, COVID-19 status, age in years and sex. HLA class I and class II types, where available, came from metadata supplied by the sample provider rather than from assay-based typing. The paper as a whole reports these results and caveats: How much clinical and demographic metadata was included differed by source and by participant, and the metadata was provided uncurated.

One collaborating source in Seattle enrolled patients during active infection and followed them longitudinally through the course of disease. Whole blood was collected in K2EDTA tubes by collaborating institutions according to the institutions' own protocols. For TCRbeta analysis, collaborator samples were shipped as frozen whole blood, as isolated PBMCs, or as DNA extracted from either sample type. The CDR3 goes from the cysteine to the phenylalanine over 16 residues. Only the CDR3 DNA stays, 48 bases, in frame from base 1. For CDR1 and CDR2, the germline V gene lists LGHNA and YSLEER. Cut back by 0 bases and 7 bases, the V and J ends lie 15 bases apart. The immunoSEQ Assay, a bias-controlled multiplex PCR, was used to amplify TCRbeta CDR3 regions from genomic DNA. Per the source publication's procedure: Within the assay, amplification of reference gene primers was used to estimate how many nucleated cells each sample contained. To quantify the absolute abundance of each unique TCRbeta CDR3 rearrangement, sequence reads were collapsed and filtered. Productive Simpson clonality was computed per sample as the square root of Simpson's diversity index over productive rearrangements. TCRdb re-hosts the immuneACCESS table, in-frame sequences only. Its copies lack some clones; in the studies checked, an unresolved V gene accounts for under half of them, and the cause for the rest is not known. The D gene and trimming were derived from the DNA, and the V and J assignments and clone size from that table. In all, the sample holds a few hundred thousand clones, and about 87% of those were seen once. The ten most abundant clones make up around 5.8% of the sample.

Sequencing was performed on peripheral blood. This sequence uses TRBV4-3 and TRBJ1-4; perhaps TRBD1 is the D gene, with 6 bases matching. The receptor was isolated from a woman in her fifties or sixties with COVID-19, enrolled during active disease. The sequenced DNA: TGCGCCAGCAGCCAAGATCCAGGGGCCCTGGGTGAAAAACTGTTTTTT. Its product reads: CASSQDPGALGEKLFF.